The rows below give T cell receptor beta chains drawn from one sample of a study of blood T cell repertoires in COVID-19. TCRdb keeps only in-frame clones here, not all; method: immunoSEQ multiplex PCR. The sample has roughly 150,000 clones, around 87% seen once. Input material: peripheral blood. The receptors originated from a middle-aged woman with acute or convalescent COVID-19. Each CDR3 is given with its conserved first and last residue. Fields, in order: CDR3 DNA, CDR3 protein, clone size, J gene, D gene, V gene. A D gene is named only where the DNA matches it firmly. Expanded clones get a size class; other rows say once, few or many, or leave the size out.

CDR3nt: TGTGCCAGCAGTGGGGCACATAATGAAAAACTGTTTTTT
CDR3aa: CASSGAHNEKLFF
abundance: .
j_gene: TRBJ1-4
d_gene: .
v_gene: TRBV6-1

CDR3nt: TGTGCCATCGGCAAGGACAGGGTCTACAATGAGCAGTTCTTC
CDR3aa: CAIGKDRVYNEQFF
abundance: .
j_gene: TRBJ2-1
d_gene: TRBD1
v_gene: TRBV10-3

CDR3nt: TGCGCCAGCAGCCGCGGGACTAGCGGGGGAGACACCGGGGAGCTGTTTTTT
CDR3aa: CASSRGTSGGDTGELFF
abundance: once
j_gene: TRBJ2-2
d_gene: TRBD2
v_gene: TRBV5-1

CDR3nt: TGTGCCAGCAGTTTACCGCAGGGGTTAGGTGAAGCTTTCTTT
CDR3aa: CASSLPQGLGEAFF
abundance: .
j_gene: TRBJ1-1
d_gene: .
v_gene: TRBV28

CDR3nt: TGTGCCAGCAGTACGACAGGTCGAACTGAAGCTTTCTTT
CDR3aa: CASSTTGRTEAFF
abundance: .
j_gene: TRBJ1-1
d_gene: .
v_gene: TRBV6-5

CDR3nt: TGTGCCAGCAGCTTAGCCCCTGACAGTTACTATGGCTACACCTTC
CDR3aa: CASSLAPDSYYGYTF
abundance: .
j_gene: TRBJ1-2
d_gene: .
v_gene: TRBV11-1

CDR3nt: TGCGCCAGCAGCCAAGAAACCAGACAGGGGGCGCGAGAGCAGTACTTC
CDR3aa: CASSQETRQGAREQYF
abundance: .
j_gene: TRBJ2-7
d_gene: TRBD1
v_gene: TRBV4-1

CDR3nt: TGTGCCAGCAGTTATAGCGGGAGAGTCACCGGGGAGCTGTTTTTT
CDR3aa: CASSYSGRVTGELFF
abundance: .
j_gene: TRBJ2-2
d_gene: TRBD2
v_gene: TRBV7-8

CDR3nt: TGTGCCAGCAGCTTAGTTTGGAAGGGGCGAGAGACCCAGTACTTC
CDR3aa: CASSLVWKGRETQYF
abundance: .
j_gene: TRBJ2-5
d_gene: .
v_gene: TRBV7-8

CDR3nt: TGTGCCAGCAGTGAAGCCGTCACAGCTGGAAACACCATATATTTT
CDR3aa: CASSEAVTAGNTIYF
abundance: .
j_gene: TRBJ1-3
d_gene: .
v_gene: TRBV6-1

CDR3nt: TGTGCCAGAAGCTGGACAGGGATTAATTCACCCCTCCACTTT
CDR3aa: CARSWTGINSPLHF
abundance: .
j_gene: TRBJ1-6
d_gene: .
v_gene: TRBV7-5

CDR3nt: TGTGCCAGCAGTTTAGCAGGGGGCTACGAGCAGTACTTC
CDR3aa: CASSLAGGYEQYF
abundance: once
j_gene: TRBJ2-7
d_gene: .
v_gene: TRBV12-3/TRBV12-4

CDR3nt: TGTGCCAGTCGACGGACAGGGAACTCTGGAAACACCATATATTTT
CDR3aa: CASRRTGNSGNTIYF
abundance: .
j_gene: TRBJ1-3
d_gene: TRBD1
v_gene: TRBV19

CDR3nt: TGTGCCTGGAGCGATTTGACTCCGGGACAGTTCTCTGGAAACACCATATATTTT
CDR3aa: CAWSDLTPGQFSGNTIYF
abundance: few
j_gene: TRBJ1-3
d_gene: TRBD1
v_gene: TRBV30

CDR3nt: TGTGCCAGCAGTTCTTGGACAGGACAATACGAGCAGTACTTC
CDR3aa: CASSSWTGQYEQYF
abundance: .
j_gene: TRBJ2-7
d_gene: TRBD1
v_gene: TRBV6-2/TRBV6-3

CDR3nt: TGTGCCAGCAGCGCGGGACTACCGGCTTTCTTT
CDR3aa: CASSAGLPAFF
abundance: .
j_gene: TRBJ1-1
d_gene: .
v_gene: TRBV12-3/TRBV12-4

CDR3nt: TGTGCCACCTCTCAGCTCAGGGGTGGTACAGATACGCAGTATTTT
CDR3aa: CATSQLRGGTDTQYF
abundance: once
j_gene: TRBJ2-3
d_gene: .
v_gene: TRBV15

CDR3nt: TGTGCCAGCAGTGAGGGCCCACAGGGCCTGGGCACTGAAGCTTTCTTT
CDR3aa: CASSEGPQGLGTEAFF
abundance: .
j_gene: TRBJ1-1
d_gene: .
v_gene: TRBV2

CDR3nt: TGTGCCAGCAGTCCGACAGGTCCCTATGGCTACACCTTC
CDR3aa: CASSPTGPYGYTF
abundance: .
j_gene: TRBJ1-2
d_gene: .
v_gene: TRBV28

CDR3nt: TGTGCCAGCAGCTTGTACAGCTCCTACGAGCAGTACTTC
CDR3aa: CASSLYSSYEQYF
abundance: .
j_gene: TRBJ2-7
d_gene: .
v_gene: TRBV5-8

CDR3nt: TGTGCCAGCAGACTCTCACGGGGGACAGACAGGGGGAACACTGAAGCTTTCTTT
CDR3aa: CASRLSRGTDRGNTEAFF
abundance: once
j_gene: TRBJ1-1
d_gene: TRBD1
v_gene: TRBV7-9

CDR3nt: TGCGCCAGCAGCTTGGGAGTTTCAGGGGGCCGAGGAGAGACCCAGTACTTC
CDR3aa: CASSLGVSGGRGETQYF
abundance: .
j_gene: TRBJ2-5
d_gene: TRBD1
v_gene: TRBV5-1

CDR3nt: TGTGCCAGCAGCTTAGCCGGGGTGGGCGAAAAACTGTTTTTT
CDR3aa: CASSLAGVGEKLFF
abundance: .
j_gene: TRBJ1-4
d_gene: .
v_gene: TRBV7-8

CDR3nt: TGTGCCGGCAAGACAGGTCTCTATAATTCACCCCTCCACTTT
CDR3aa: CAGKTGLYNSPLHF
abundance: few
j_gene: TRBJ1-6
d_gene: .
v_gene: TRBV6-6

CDR3nt: TGTGCCAGCACCCAGACAGAATCTGGAAACACCATATATTTT
CDR3aa: CASTQTESGNTIYF
abundance: .
j_gene: TRBJ1-3
d_gene: .
v_gene: TRBV5-6

CDR3nt: TGTGCCAGCAGCTTAGCTCGGGGACAGGGGTTTAAACTGGTCCCTGGAAACACCATATATTTT
CDR3aa: CASSLARGQGFKLVPGNTIYF
abundance: .
j_gene: TRBJ1-3
d_gene: TRBD1
v_gene: TRBV7-2

CDR3nt: TGTGCCAGCAGCTTCCAGACTAGCGGGAACACAGATACGCAGTATTTT
CDR3aa: CASSFQTSGNTDTQYF
abundance: .
j_gene: TRBJ2-3
d_gene: TRBD2
v_gene: TRBV7-3

CDR3nt: TGTGCCAGTTGGAGACAGGGAATTAACAATGAGCAGTTCTTC
CDR3aa: CASWRQGINNEQFF
abundance: .
j_gene: TRBJ2-1
d_gene: TRBD1
v_gene: TRBV6-5

CDR3nt: TGTGCCAGCAGATTAGGGACAGGTTACGAGCAGTACTTC
CDR3aa: CASRLGTGYEQYF
abundance: .
j_gene: TRBJ2-7
d_gene: TRBD1
v_gene: TRBV6-5

CDR3nt: TGTGCCAGCAGTCCTCAAGGACTAACCACAGATACGCAGTATTTT
CDR3aa: CASSPQGLTTDTQYF
abundance: .
j_gene: TRBJ2-3
d_gene: .
v_gene: TRBV6-5

CDR3nt: TGTGCCAGCAGCCAAGACTTCGGGGGGATAAGCTCCTACAATGAGCAGTTCTTC
CDR3aa: CASSQDFGGISSYNEQFF
abundance: .
j_gene: TRBJ2-1
d_gene: TRBD2
v_gene: TRBV3-1/TRBV3-2

CDR3nt: TGTGCCAGCAGCCCTACCGGGACAGGGTACAATGAGCAGTTCTTC
CDR3aa: CASSPTGTGYNEQFF
abundance: .
j_gene: TRBJ2-1
d_gene: TRBD1
v_gene: TRBV5-5

CDR3nt: TGTGCCAGCAGCCAGCAGGGGAGCTCCTACGAGCAGTACTTC
CDR3aa: CASSQQGSSYEQYF
abundance: .
j_gene: TRBJ2-7
d_gene: .
v_gene: TRBV6-5

CDR3nt: TGTGCCAGCTCACCACAAGGGACAGGGATCAATGAGCAGTTCTTC
CDR3aa: CASSPQGTGINEQFF
abundance: .
j_gene: TRBJ2-1
d_gene: TRBD1
v_gene: TRBV18

CDR3nt: TGCGCCAGCAGCTTGGAGAGAGAGCAGTACTTC
CDR3aa: CASSLEREQYF
abundance: .
j_gene: TRBJ2-7
d_gene: .
v_gene: TRBV5-1

CDR3nt: TGTGCCTGGACCGGCGGGAGAGGCCCAGATACGCAGTATTTT
CDR3aa: CAWTGGRGPDTQYF
abundance: .
j_gene: TRBJ2-3
d_gene: TRBD2
v_gene: TRBV30

CDR3nt: TGTGCCAGCAGGGCGGGAGCAGGGGTTATCACTGAAGCTTTCTTT
CDR3aa: CASRAGAGVITEAFF
abundance: .
j_gene: TRBJ1-1
d_gene: .
v_gene: TRBV2

CDR3nt: TGCGCCAGCAGCTTGGTCGCGGGCTCTGGAAACACCATATATTTT
CDR3aa: CASSLVAGSGNTIYF
abundance: .
j_gene: TRBJ1-3
d_gene: .
v_gene: TRBV5-1

CDR3nt: TGTGCCAGCAGTAGACAGTTCCAAGAGACCCAGTACTTC
CDR3aa: CASSRQFQETQYF
abundance: .
j_gene: TRBJ2-5
d_gene: .
v_gene: TRBV2

CDR3nt: TGTGCCAGCGGGGGCATAATTCCATACAATGAGCAGTTCTTC
CDR3aa: CASGGIIPYNEQFF
abundance: .
j_gene: TRBJ2-1
d_gene: .
v_gene: TRBV2

CDR3nt: TGTGCCAGCTCCGGGACAGGGAACAATCAGCCCCAGCATTTT
CDR3aa: CASSGTGNNQPQHF
abundance: .
j_gene: TRBJ1-5
d_gene: TRBD1
v_gene: TRBV28

CDR3nt: TGTGCCAGCAGTTTAAACGTTCTGGGGGGATCCTACGAGCAGTACTTC
CDR3aa: CASSLNVLGGSYEQYF
abundance: .
j_gene: TRBJ2-7
d_gene: .
v_gene: TRBV27

CDR3nt: TGTGCCAGCAGTTTTTCTTCGTTTCGGAGTATTCGGAATCAGCCCCAGCATTTT
CDR3aa: CASSFSSFRSIRNQPQHF
abundance: .
j_gene: TRBJ1-5
d_gene: .
v_gene: TRBV28